This T cell receptor beta chain was sequenced in a study of blood T cell repertoires in COVID-19. Study summary: Material from acute and convalescent COVID-19 was sourced from the United States, Italy and Spain.

The CDR3 length is 13 residues. Trimming left V 5 bases short and J 6 bases short, with 11 bases between. The V gene's germline CDR1 is MNHEY and CDR2 SVGEGT. Per the original methods: The authors estimated nucleated cell counts from reference gene primer amplification. Sequencing used immunoSEQ multiplex PCR; TCRdb keeps in-frame clones, though not all of them. D and trimming come from the DNA, and the V and J calls and clone size come from that table. This repertoire shows more than 200,000 clones, under 90% found once; its top ten account for under 3%. The clonotype comes from a woman between 35 and 50 years old with active or convalescent COVID-19. Sequences were obtained from peripheral blood. The chain recombines TRBV6-2 or TRBV6-3 with TRBJ1-5, with D possibly TRBD1 on 6 matching bases. CDR3 sequence (DNA): TGTGCCAGCAGTCCAGGGGAGGGTCAGCCCCAGCATTTT. Its protein is CASSPGEGQPQHF.